Listed below are T cell receptor beta chains from one sample, sequenced in a study of blood T cell repertoires in COVID-19. Profiling relied on immunoSEQ multiplex PCR, and the TCRdb table lists in-frame clones only, not all of them. The data show under 200,000 clones, roughly 84% seen once. Sequenced: peripheral blood. All receptors come from a man aged 18 to 35 with active or convalescent COVID-19. The CDR3 runs from the conserved cysteine through the conserved F or W. D genes are given only for firm matches. Where a row states a size, it is once, few, many or the class of an expanded clone; other rows omit it.

d_call,j_call,clone_size,v_call,cdr3_nt,cdr3_aa
TRBD1,TRBJ2-5,.,TRBV18,TGTGCCAGCTCCCTGCAGGGACAGGGGGCTGGTGAGACCCAGTACTTC,CASSLQGQGAGETQYF
.,TRBJ2-2,.,TRBV5-3,TGTGCCAGAAGCCCCGGGGGAACGGTCTCCGGGGAGCTGTTTTTT,CARSPGGTVSGELFF
.,TRBJ2-7,.,TRBV5-5,TGTGCCAGCAGCTTGGATACAGGGAGACCCTACGAGCAGTACTTC,CASSLDTGRPYEQYF
TRBD1,TRBJ1-2,.,TRBV5-1,TGCGCCAGCAGCCTACCGGACAGGGGGCCTGATGGCTACACCTTC,CASSLPDRGPDGYTF
TRBD1,TRBJ2-7,.,TRBV24-1,TGTGCCACCAGTGATCTGGACAGGCACAGCTCCTACGAGCAGTACTTC,CATSDLDRHSSYEQYF
.,TRBJ1-1,.,TRBV5-1,TGCGCCAGCAGCTTCGACAGAATGAACACTGAAGCTTTCTTT,CASSFDRMNTEAFF
.,TRBJ1-2,.,TRBV10-2,TGCGCCAGCAGTGAGTCGGGCGGTGGTGTCAGGGGCCAAAATGGCTACACCTTC,CASSESGGGVRGQNGYTF
TRBD1,TRBJ1-5,few,TRBV13,TGTGCCAGCAGCTTAAACAGGGGGCTTTATAGCAATCAGCCCCAGCATTTT,CASSLNRGLYSNQPQHF
.,TRBJ2-2,once,TRBV5-1,TGCGCCAGCAGCTTGAGTAGCGGTACGAACACCGGGGAGCTGTTTTTT,CASSLSSGTNTGELFF
.,TRBJ1-2,.,TRBV10-3,TGTGCCATCAGTGATCCTCAGGCTGGGAACTATGGCTACACCTTC,CAISDPQAGNYGYTF
.,TRBJ2-3,few,TRBV7-9,TGTGCCAGCAGCCAAAGACAGGGCACAGATACGCAGTATTTT,CASSQRQGTDTQYF
TRBD2,TRBJ2-1,.,TRBV30,TGTGCCTGGAGTGTGTTCGGCGGGGGGAATGAGCAGTTCTTC,CAWSVFGGGNEQFF
.,TRBJ1-6,.,TRBV12-2,TGTGCAAGTCGCTCTCCCTTAGACAGCTCCTATAATTCACCCCTCCACTTT,CASRSPLDSSYNSPLHF
.,TRBJ2-3,.,TRBV3-1/TRBV3-2,TGTGCCAGCAGCCCACTGAGCACAGATACGCAGTATTTT,CASSPLSTDTQYF
TRBD1,TRBJ1-1,.,TRBV30,TGTGCCTGGAGGATTACAGGGGGGAACACTGAAGCTTTCTTT,CAWRITGGNTEAFF
.,TRBJ2-1,.,TRBV7-2,TGTGCCAGCACTGTGAGGGGGATGGGTGAGCAGTTCTTC,CASTVRGMGEQFF
.,TRBJ2-3,.,TRBV11-3,TGTGCCAGCAGCTCCGGAGCGGGTGGAGCGGCGGATACGCAGTATTTT,CASSSGAGGAADTQYF
TRBD1,TRBJ1-6,.,TRBV7-8,TGTGCCAGCACCCGGACAGGGGTTAATTCACCCCTCCACTTT,CASTRTGVNSPLHF
.,TRBJ2-3,.,TRBV7-2,TGTGCCAGCAGCTTAGAGGTCGGGGTCGGAGGGGCAGATACGCAGTATTTT,CASSLEVGVGGADTQYF
.,TRBJ1-1,.,TRBV5-6,TGTGCCAGCAGCTTCCGGGGTACTGAAGCTTTCTTT,CASSFRGTEAFF
TRBD1,TRBJ2-7,.,TRBV5-1,TGCGCCAGCAGCTTGCAGGGGACAGCTATTTACGAGCAGTACTTC,CASSLQGTAIYEQYF
TRBD2,TRBJ2-7,.,TRBV11-1,TGTGCCAGCAGCCGGACTAGCGGTTCCTACGAGCAGTACTTC,CASSRTSGSYEQYF
.,TRBJ2-5,.,TRBV9,TGTGCCAGCAGCGTAGAGGGTAGCGGTCCTACGGGGGCCCAGTACTTC,CASSVEGSGPTGAQYF
TRBD2,TRBJ2-1,.,TRBV29-1,TGCAGCGTTGAAGCAGCATGGCCTAGCGGATACAATGAGCAGTTCTTC,CSVEAAWPSGYNEQFF
TRBD2,TRBJ2-7,.,TRBV2,TGTGCCAGCAGTCGACTAGCGGGGGTTTACGAGCAGTACTTC,CASSRLAGVYEQYF
TRBD1,TRBJ2-7,.,TRBV5-8,TGTGCCAGCAGCTATGACAGGGGCTCCTACGAGCAGTACTTC,CASSYDRGSYEQYF
.,TRBJ1-6,.,TRBV6-5,TGTGCCATCCGCGCCAATCTTTATAATTCACCCCTCCACTTT,CAIRANLYNSPLHF
TRBD1,TRBJ1-1,.,TRBV7-9,TGTGCCAGCAGTCCCGACAGGGTCGCATCCTTACTTTATGAAGCTTTCTTT,CASSPDRVASLLYEAFF
TRBD1,TRBJ2-7,.,TRBV19,TGTGCCAGTAGTTCGACAGGGGGTACCTACGAGCAGTACTTC,CASSSTGGTYEQYF
.,TRBJ2-1,.,TRBV6-5,TGTGCCAGCAGTTACCCCACCAGTTCCTACAATGAGCAGTTCTTC,CASSYPTSSYNEQFF
.,TRBJ1-1,.,TRBV27,TGTGCCAGCAGCATCTTAGCGGGAACTGAAGCTTTCTTT,CASSILAGTEAFF
.,TRBJ2-5,once,TRBV6-2/TRBV6-3,TGTGCCAGCAGTCCGAGACAGGCGTACCAAGAGACCCAGTACTTC,CASSPRQAYQETQYF
.,TRBJ2-7,.,TRBV4-1,TGCGCCAGCAGCCACCCCGCGAGGGGGGGAAACTCCTACGAGCAGTACTTC,CASSHPARGGNSYEQYF
.,TRBJ2-3,.,TRBV6-5,TGTGCCAGCAATCAGGGGCGCAGGTCAGATACGCAGTATTTT,CASNQGRRSDTQYF
TRBD1,TRBJ2-3,.,TRBV28,TGTGCCAGCAGCCACCTTGGGGGCAGGGGGCCTTCAGATACGCAGTATTTT,CASSHLGGRGPSDTQYF
TRBD1,TRBJ2-6,.,TRBV4-3,TGCGCCAGCAGCCAAGACCCCCTTCGACAGGGGGCAATCGGCTCTGGGGCCAACGTCCTGACTTTC,CASSQDPLRQGAIGSGANVLTF
TRBD1,TRBJ1-1,.,TRBV9,TGTGCCAGCAACCACCCGGGACAGGGTCAGCTGGCTGAAGCTTTCTTT,CASNHPGQGQLAEAFF
TRBD2,TRBJ2-1,.,TRBV19,TGTGCCAGTACTCTAGCGGGAGGGATGAATGAGCAGTTCTTC,CASTLAGGMNEQFF
.,TRBJ2-7,.,TRBV7-2,TGTGCCAGCAGCTCGCAAGCGGGCCCCTCCTACGAGCAGTACTTC,CASSSQAGPSYEQYF
TRBD2,TRBJ2-3,.,TRBV6-9,TGTGCCAGCCCCTCGCCGGGACTAGCGGGGGGCCTTAGCACAGATACGCAGTATTTT,CASPSPGLAGGLSTDTQYF
.,TRBJ2-1,.,TRBV7-9,TGTGCCAGCAGCTCTCCTGGGCAGGAGGACAATGAGCAGTTCTTC,CASSSPGQEDNEQFF
.,TRBJ2-7,.,TRBV6-6,TGTGCCAGCAGCCGCAGGGGCTCCTACGAGCAGTACTTC,CASSRRGSYEQYF
TRBD2,TRBJ2-5,.,TRBV5-1,TGCGCCAGCAGCCCAGGGACTAGCGGGGGGATTGGGACCCAGTACTTC,CASSPGTSGGIGTQYF
TRBD2,TRBJ2-1,few,TRBV6-1,TGTGCCAGCAGTGACCGACTAGCGGGTAACAATGAGCAGTTCTTC,CASSDRLAGNNEQFF
.,TRBJ1-2,.,TRBV3-1/TRBV3-2,TGTGCCAGCAGCCAAGGCCACACAGGGCATTATGGCTACACCTTC,CASSQGHTGHYGYTF
.,TRBJ2-7,few,TRBV4-1,TGCGCCAGCAGCCCGGGATGGTTCTCCTACGAGCAGTACTTC,CASSPGWFSYEQYF
TRBD2,TRBJ2-7,.,TRBV19,TGTGCCAGTAGTATTAGGACTAGCAGCTACGAGCAGTACTTC,CASSIRTSSYEQYF
TRBD2,TRBJ2-5,.,TRBV7-8,TGTGCCAGCAGCGGGCGGGGGGGCCCTGGAGAGACCCAGTACTTC,CASSGRGGPGETQYF
TRBD1,TRBJ1-2,.,TRBV11-2,TGTGCCAGCAGCTCTCGACAGGGTTTAGGTGGCTACACCTTC,CASSSRQGLGGYTF
.,TRBJ2-5,.,TRBV6-1,TGTGCCAGCTGTCGGGGACAAGAGACCCAGTACTTC,CASCRGQETQYF
TRBD1,TRBJ1-5,.,TRBV6-4,TGTGCCAGCAGTGACTGTACCGGGACAGGGCCCGATCAGCCCCAGCATTTT,CASSDCTGTGPDQPQHF
TRBD2,TRBJ2-2,.,TRBV7-6,TGTGCCAGCAGCTCGACTAGCGGGGGGGCCCACACCGGGGAGCTGTTTTTT,CASSSTSGGAHTGELFF
.,TRBJ1-3,.,TRBV6-1,TGTGCCAGCAGTGCCCTCGGGTCAAACTCTGGAAACACCATATATTTT,CASSALGSNSGNTIYF
TRBD1,TRBJ1-2,.,TRBV2,TGTGCCAGCAGTGCCGGGACAGGGACTAACTATGGCTACACCTTC,CASSAGTGTNYGYTF
.,TRBJ1-1,.,TRBV11-1,TGTGCCAGCAGCTCCGAGGGAGCGGGCACTGAAGCTTTCTTT,CASSSEGAGTEAFF
.,TRBJ1-6,.,TRBV25-1,TGTGCCAGCAGTGAATACCAGGGAAGAGTCCGAAATTCACCCCTCCACTTT,CASSEYQGRVRNSPLHF
TRBD1,TRBJ1-3,.,TRBV24-1,TGTGCCACCAGTGATTTGGGTACCGGGACAGGGGATCGGAACACCATATATTTT,CATSDLGTGTGDRNTIYF